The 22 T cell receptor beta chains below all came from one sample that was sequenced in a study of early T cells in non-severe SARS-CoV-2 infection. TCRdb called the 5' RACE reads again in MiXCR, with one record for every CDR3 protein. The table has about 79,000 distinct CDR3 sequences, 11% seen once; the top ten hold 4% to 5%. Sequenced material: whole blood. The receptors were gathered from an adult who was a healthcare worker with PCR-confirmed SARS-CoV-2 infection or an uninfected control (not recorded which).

CDR3 in amino acids: CSVEEGTGRYEQYF. The CDR3 bases are TGCAGCGTTGAAGAGGGGACAGGGCGGTACGAGCAGTACTTC. The chain recombines TRBV29-1 with TRBJ2-7; 9 bases are a match to TRBD1. CDR1 is SQVTM, CDR2 ANQGSEA, per germline. This CDR3 contains 14 residues. Germline trimming cut 0 bases from V and 4 bases from J; bases unmatched to any gene: 4.

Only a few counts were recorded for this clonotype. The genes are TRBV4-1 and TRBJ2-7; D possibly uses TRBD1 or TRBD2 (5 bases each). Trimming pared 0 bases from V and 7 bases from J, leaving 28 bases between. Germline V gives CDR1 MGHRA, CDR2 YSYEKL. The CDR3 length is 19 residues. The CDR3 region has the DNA TGCGCCAGCAGCCAAGATCGGGCTGGGGGAGCGTCCCGACCAGGGGAGCAGTACTTC. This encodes CASSQDRAGGASRPGEQYF.

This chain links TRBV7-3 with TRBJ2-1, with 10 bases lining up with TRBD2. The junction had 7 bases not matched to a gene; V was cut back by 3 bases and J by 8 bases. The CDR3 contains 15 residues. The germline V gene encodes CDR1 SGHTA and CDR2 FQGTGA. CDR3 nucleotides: TGTGCCAGCAGCTTGATTAGCGGGGGGATGGATGAGCAGTTCTTC. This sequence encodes CASSLISGGMDEQFF.

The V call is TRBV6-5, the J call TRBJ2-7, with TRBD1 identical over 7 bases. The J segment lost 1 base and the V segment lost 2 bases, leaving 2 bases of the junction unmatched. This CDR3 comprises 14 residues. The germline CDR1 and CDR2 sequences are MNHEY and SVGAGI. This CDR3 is CASSYQGQSYEQYF. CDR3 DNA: TGTGCCAGCAGTTACCAGGGACAGTCCTACGAGCAGTACTTC.

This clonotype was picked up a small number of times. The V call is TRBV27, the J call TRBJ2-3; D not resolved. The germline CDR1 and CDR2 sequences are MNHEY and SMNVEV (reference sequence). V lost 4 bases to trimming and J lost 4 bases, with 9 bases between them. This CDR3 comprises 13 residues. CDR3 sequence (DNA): TGTGCCAGCAGTTCGAGTAATTCAGATACGCAGTATTTT. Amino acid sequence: CASSSSNSDTQYF.

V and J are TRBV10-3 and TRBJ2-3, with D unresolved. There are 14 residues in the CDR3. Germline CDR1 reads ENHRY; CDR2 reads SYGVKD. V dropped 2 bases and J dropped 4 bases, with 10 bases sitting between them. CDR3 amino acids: CAISEGQVPDTQYF. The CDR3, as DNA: TGTGCCATCAGTGAGGGGCAGGTCCCAGATACGCAGTATTTT.

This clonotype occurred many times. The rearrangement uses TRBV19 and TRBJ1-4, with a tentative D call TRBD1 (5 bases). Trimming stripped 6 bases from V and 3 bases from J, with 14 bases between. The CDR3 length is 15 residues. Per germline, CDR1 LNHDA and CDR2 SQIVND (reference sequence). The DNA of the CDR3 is TGTGCCAGTAGGAGGGCTGGACACCCTAATGAAAAACTGTTTTTT. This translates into CASRRAGHPNEKLFF. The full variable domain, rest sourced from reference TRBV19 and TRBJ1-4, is DGGITQSPKYLFRKEGQNVTLSCEQNLNHDAMYWYRQDPGQGLRLIYYSQIVNDFQKGDIAEGYSVSREKKESFPLTVTSAQKNPTAFYLCASRRAGHPNEKLFFGSGTQLSVL.

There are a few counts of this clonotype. CDR3 residues: CASRRRAGVSYEQYF. DNA for the CDR3: TGCGCCAGCAGACGGAGGGCAGGGGTTTCCTACGAGCAGTACTTC. This chain connects TRBV23-1 to TRBJ2-7, with D perhaps TRBD1 or TRBD2 (6 bases each). TRBV23-1 counts as an open reading frame of uncertain function. The CDR3 totals 15 residues. With 6 bases removed from V and 1 base from J, the gap between germline ends came to 16 bases.

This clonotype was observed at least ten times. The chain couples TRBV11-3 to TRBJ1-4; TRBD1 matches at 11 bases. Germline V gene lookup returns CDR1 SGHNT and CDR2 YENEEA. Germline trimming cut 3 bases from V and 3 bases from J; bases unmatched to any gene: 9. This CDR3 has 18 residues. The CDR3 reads CASSFGQGAGYPNEKLFF. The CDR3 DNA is TGTGCCAGCAGCTTTGGACAGGGGGCGGGATACCCTAATGAAAAACTGTTTTTT.

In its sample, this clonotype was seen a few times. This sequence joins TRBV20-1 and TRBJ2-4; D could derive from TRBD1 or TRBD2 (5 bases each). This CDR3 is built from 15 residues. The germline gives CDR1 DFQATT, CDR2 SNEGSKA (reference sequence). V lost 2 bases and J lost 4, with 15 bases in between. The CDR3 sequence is CSARPPGTGKNIQYF. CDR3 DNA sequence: TGCAGTGCTAGACCCCCCGGGACGGGTAAAAACATTCAGTACTTC.

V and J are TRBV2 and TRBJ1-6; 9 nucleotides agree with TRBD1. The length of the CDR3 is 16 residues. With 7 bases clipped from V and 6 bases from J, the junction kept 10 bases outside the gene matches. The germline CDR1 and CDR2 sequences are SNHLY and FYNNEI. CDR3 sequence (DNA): TGTGCCAGCACCAGAACAGGGGGCGGTTTTAATTCACCCCTCCACTTT. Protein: CASTRTGGGFNSPLHF. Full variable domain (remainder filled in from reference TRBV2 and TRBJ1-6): EPEVTQTPSHQVTQMGQEVILRCVPISNHLYFYWYRQILGQKVEFLVSFYNNEISEKSEIFDDQFSVERPDGSNFTLKIRSTKLEDSAMYFCASTRTGGGFNSPLHFGNGTRLTVT.

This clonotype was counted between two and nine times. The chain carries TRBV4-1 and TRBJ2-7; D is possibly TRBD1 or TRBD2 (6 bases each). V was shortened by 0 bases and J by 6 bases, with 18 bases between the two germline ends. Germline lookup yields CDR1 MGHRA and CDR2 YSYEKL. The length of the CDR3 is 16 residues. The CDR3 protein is CASSQEPTGAKSEQYF. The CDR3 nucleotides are TGCGCCAGCAGCCAAGAGCCCACGGGGGCAAAGTCCGAGCAGTACTTC.

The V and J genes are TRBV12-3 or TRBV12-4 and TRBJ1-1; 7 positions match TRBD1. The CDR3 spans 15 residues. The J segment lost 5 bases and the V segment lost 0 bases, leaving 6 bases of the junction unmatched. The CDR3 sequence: CASSLAGRGITEAFF. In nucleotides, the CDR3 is TGTGCCAGCAGTTTAGCTGGCAGGGGGATTACTGAAGCTTTCTTT.

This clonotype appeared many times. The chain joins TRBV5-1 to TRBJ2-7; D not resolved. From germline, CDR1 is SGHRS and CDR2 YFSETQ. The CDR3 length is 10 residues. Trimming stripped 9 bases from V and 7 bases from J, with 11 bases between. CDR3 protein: CANPAWEQYF. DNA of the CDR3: TGCGCCAACCCCGCCTGGGAGCAGTACTTC.

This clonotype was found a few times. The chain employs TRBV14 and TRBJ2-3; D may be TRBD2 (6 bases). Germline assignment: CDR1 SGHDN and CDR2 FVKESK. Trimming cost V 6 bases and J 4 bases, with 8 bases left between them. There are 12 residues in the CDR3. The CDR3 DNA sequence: TGTGCCAGCAGACGGGGGTCAGATACGCAGTATTTT. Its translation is CASRRGSDTQYF.

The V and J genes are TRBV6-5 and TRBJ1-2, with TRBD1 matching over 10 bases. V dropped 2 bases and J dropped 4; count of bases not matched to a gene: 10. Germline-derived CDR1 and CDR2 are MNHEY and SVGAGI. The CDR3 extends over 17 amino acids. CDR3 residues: CASSYRDRGHGIYGYTF. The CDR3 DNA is TGTGCCAGCAGTTACCGGGACAGGGGCCACGGAATCTATGGCTACACCTTC.

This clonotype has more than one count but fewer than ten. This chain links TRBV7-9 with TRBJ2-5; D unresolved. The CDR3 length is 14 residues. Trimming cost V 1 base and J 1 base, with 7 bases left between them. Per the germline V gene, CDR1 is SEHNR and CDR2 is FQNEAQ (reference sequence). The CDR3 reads CASSLVVVQETQYF. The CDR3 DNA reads TGTGCCAGCAGCTTAGTGGTGGTCCAAGAGACCCAGTACTTC.

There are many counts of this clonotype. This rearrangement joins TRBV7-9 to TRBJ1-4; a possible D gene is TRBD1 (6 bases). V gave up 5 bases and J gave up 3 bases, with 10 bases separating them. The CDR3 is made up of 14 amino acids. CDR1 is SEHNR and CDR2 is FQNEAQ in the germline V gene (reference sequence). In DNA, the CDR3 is TGTGCCAGCAGCCAACAGGGAGCTAATGAAAAACTGTTTTTT. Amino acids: CASSQQGANEKLFF.

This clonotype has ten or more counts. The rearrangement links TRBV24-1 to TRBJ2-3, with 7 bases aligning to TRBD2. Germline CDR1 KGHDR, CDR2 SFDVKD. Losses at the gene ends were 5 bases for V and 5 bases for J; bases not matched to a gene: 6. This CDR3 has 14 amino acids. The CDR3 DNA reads TGTGCCACCAGTGCGGCGGGGGAAGGAGATACGCAGTATTTT. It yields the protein CATSAAGEGDTQYF.

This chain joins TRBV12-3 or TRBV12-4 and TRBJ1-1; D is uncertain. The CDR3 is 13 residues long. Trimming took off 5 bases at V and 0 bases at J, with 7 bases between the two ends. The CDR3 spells CASSDNLNTEAFF. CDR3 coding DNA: TGTGCCAGCAGTGATAACCTGAACACTGAAGCTTTCTTT.

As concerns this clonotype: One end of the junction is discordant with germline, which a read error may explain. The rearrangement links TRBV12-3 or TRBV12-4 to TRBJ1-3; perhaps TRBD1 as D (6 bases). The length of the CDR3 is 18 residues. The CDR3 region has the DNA TGTGCCAGCAGTTTCCTCGGCCCCCGGACAGAGCCTGGAAACGCCATATATTTT. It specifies CASSFLGPRTEPGNAIYF.

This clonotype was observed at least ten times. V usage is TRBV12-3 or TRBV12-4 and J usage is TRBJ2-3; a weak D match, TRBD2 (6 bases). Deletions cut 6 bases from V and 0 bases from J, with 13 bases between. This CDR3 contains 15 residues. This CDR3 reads CASSPRGYSTDTQYF. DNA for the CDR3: TGTGCCAGCAGCCCCCGGGGGTATAGCACAGATACGCAGTATTTT.